The T cell receptor beta chain described here comes from a study of blood T cell repertoires in COVID-19. Study-wide context: Collection of acute and convalescent COVID-19 samples took place in the United States, Italy and Spain. PBMCs, B-cell-depleted T cells, or T cells were the source of the cDNA or gDNA that made up the material.

Per the authors' pipeline: Estimation of nucleated cell counts was performed using reference gene primer amplification. The repertoire was sequenced with immunoSEQ multiplex PCR; TCRdb's copy has only in-frame clones and lacks some. V, J and clone size derive from that table, while D and trimming were established from the DNA sequence. The sample records about 250,000 clones, about four fifths being singletons. Unmatched junction bases numbered 10, after V lost 5 bases and J lost 0 bases. Germline CDR1 reads MGHDK; CDR2 reads SYGVNS. CDR3 length equals 16 residues. The chain links TRBV25-1 to TRBJ2-7; 7 bases fit TRBD1. The sequence derives from a man in his fifties with active or convalescent COVID-19. Sequenced: peripheral blood. CDR3 amino acids: CASSLQGTRSSYEQYF. The DNA for the CDR3 is TGTGCCAGCAGTCTACAGGGGACCAGGAGCTCCTACGAGCAGTACTTC.